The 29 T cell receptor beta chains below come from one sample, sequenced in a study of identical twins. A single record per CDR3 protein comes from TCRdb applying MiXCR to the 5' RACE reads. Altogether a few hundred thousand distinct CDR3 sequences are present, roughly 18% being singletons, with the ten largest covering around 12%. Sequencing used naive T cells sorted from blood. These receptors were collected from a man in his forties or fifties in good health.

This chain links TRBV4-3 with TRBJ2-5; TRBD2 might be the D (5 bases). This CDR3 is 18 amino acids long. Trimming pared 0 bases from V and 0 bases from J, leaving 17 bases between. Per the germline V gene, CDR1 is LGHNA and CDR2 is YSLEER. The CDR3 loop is CASSQDRTVPPNQETQYF. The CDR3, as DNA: TGCGCCAGCAGCCAAGATAGGACTGTGCCCCCTAACCAAGAGACCCAGTACTTC.

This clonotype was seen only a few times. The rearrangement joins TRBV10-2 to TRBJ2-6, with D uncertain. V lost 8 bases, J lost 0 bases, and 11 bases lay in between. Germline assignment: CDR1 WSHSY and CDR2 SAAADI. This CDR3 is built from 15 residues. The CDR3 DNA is TGCGCCAGCCGTAGACCGGTCTCTGGGGCCAACGTCCTGACTTTC. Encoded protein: CASRRPVSGANVLTF.

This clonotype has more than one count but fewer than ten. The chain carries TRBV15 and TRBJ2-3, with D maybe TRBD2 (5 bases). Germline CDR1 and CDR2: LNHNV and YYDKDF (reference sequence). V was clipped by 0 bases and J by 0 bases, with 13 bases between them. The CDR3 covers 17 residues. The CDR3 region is CATSRDRMGDSTDTQYF. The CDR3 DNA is TGTGCCACCAGCAGAGATCGAATGGGAGATAGCACAGATACGCAGTATTTT.

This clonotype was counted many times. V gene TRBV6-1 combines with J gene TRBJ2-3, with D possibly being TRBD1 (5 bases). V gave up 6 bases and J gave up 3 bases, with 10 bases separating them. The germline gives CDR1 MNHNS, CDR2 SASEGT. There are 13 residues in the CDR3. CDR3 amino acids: CASRGRVTDTQYF. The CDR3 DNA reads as TGTGCCAGCAGGGGCAGGGTTACAGATACGCAGTATTTT.

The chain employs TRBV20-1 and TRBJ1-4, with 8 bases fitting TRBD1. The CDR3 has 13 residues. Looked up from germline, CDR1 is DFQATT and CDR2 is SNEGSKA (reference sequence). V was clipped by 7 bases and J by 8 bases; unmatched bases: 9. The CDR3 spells CSVSQGAEEKLFF. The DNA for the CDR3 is TGCAGTGTCTCCCAGGGGGCTGAAGAAAAACTGTTTTTT.

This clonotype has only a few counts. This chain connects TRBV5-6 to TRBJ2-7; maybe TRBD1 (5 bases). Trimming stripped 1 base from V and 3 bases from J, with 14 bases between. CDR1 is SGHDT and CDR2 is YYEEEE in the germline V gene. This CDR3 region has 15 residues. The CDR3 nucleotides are TGTGCCAGCAGCTTGCAGGGCAGGAGAGGCTACGAGCAGTACTTC. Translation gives CASSLQGRRGYEQYF.

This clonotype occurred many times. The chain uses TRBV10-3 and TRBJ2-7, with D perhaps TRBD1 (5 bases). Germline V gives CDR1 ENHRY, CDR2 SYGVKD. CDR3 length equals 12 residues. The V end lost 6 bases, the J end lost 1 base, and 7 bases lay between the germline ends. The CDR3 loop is CAIRDTSYEQYF. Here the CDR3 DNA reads TGTGCCATCAGGGACACTTCCTACGAGCAGTACTTC.

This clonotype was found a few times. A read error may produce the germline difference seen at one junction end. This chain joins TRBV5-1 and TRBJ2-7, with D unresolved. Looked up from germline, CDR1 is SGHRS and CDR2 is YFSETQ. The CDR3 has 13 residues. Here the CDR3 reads CACRTVGKYEQYF. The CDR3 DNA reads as TGCGCCTGCAGAACGGTGGGGAAATACGAGCAGTACTTC. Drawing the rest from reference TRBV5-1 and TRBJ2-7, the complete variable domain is KAGVTQTPRYLIKTRGQQVTLSCSPISGHRSVSWYQQTPGQGLQFLFEYFSETQRNKGNFPGRFSGRQFSNSRSEMNVSTLELGDSALYLCACRTVGKYEQYFGPGTRLTVT.

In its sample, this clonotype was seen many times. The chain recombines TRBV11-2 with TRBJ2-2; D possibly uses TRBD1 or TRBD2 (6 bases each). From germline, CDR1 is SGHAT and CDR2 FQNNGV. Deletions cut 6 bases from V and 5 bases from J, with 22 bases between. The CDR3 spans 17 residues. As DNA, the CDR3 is TGTGCCAGCAGGGCCGTCGGGGGCGCTCGCGGTACCGGGGAGCTGTTTTTT. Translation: CASRAVGGARGTGELFF.

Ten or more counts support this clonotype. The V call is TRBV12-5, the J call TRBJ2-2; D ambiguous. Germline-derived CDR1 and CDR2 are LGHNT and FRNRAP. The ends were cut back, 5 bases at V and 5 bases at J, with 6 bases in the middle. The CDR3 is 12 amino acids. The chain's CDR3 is CASGGMTGELFF. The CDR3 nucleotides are TGTGCTAGTGGTGGGATGACCGGGGAGCTGTTTTTT. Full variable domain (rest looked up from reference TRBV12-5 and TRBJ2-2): DARVTQTPRHKVTEMGQEVTMRCQPILGHNTVFWYRQTMMQGLELLAYFRNRAPLDDSGMPKDRFSAEMPDATLATLKIQPSEPRDSAVYFCASGGMTGELFFGEGSRLTVL.

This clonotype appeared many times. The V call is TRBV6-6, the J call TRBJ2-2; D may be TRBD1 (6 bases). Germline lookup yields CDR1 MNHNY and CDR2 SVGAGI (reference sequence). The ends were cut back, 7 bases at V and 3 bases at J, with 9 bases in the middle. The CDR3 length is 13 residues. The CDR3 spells CASTGTYTGELFF. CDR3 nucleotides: TGTGCCAGCACCGGGACATACACCGGGGAGCTGTTTTTT.

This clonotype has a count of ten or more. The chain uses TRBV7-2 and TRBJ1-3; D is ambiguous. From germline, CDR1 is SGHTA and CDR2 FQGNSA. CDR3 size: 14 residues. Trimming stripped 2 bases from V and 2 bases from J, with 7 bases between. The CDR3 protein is CASSLYSTGNTIYF. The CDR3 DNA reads TGTGCCAGCAGCTTATACAGCACTGGAAACACCATATATTTT.

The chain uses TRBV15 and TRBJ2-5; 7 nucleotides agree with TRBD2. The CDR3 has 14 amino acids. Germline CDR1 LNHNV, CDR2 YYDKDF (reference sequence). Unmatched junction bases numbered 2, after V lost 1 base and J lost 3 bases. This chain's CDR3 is CATSRGLAKETQYF. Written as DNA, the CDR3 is TGTGCCACCAGCAGAGGACTAGCAAAAGAGACCCAGTACTTC.

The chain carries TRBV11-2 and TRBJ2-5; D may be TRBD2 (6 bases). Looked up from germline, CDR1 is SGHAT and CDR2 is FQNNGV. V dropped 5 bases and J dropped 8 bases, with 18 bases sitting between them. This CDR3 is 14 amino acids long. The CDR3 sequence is CASSLGLQEGTQYF. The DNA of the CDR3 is TGTGCCAGCAGCCTAGGGTTACAGGAGGGAACCCAGTACTTC.

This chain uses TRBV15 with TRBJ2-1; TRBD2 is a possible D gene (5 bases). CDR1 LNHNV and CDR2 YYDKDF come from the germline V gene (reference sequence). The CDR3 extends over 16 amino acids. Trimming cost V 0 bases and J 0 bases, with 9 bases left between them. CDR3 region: CATSRDRGSSYNEQFF. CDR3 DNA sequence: TGTGCCACCAGCAGAGATCGGGGAAGCTCCTACAATGAGCAGTTCTTC.

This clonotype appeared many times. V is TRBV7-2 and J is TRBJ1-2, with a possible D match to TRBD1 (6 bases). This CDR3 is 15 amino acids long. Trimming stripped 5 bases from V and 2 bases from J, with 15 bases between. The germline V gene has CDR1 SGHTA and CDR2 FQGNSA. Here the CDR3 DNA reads TGTGCCAGCAGCGTACAGGGATTTAGGAACTATGGCTACACCTTC. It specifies CASSVQGFRNYGYTF.

The CDR3 here is CSASGLPAGSLYNEQFF. The CDR3 DNA is TGCAGTGCTAGCGGCTTACCGGCAGGGTCCCTTTACAATGAGCAGTTCTTC. The chain combines TRBV20-1 with TRBJ2-1; possibly TRBD1 for D (5 bases). The CDR3 totals 17 residues. V was trimmed by 3 bases and J by 4 bases, leaving 22 bases between them. Per the germline V gene, CDR1 is DFQATT and CDR2 is SNEGSKA (reference sequence).

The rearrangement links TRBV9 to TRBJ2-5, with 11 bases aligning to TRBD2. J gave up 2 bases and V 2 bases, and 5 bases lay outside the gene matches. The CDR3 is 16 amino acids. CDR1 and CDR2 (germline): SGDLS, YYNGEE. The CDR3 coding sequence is TGTGCCAGCAGCGTCGGGGCTAGCGGGAGGCAAGAGACCCAGTACTTC. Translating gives CASSVGASGRQETQYF.

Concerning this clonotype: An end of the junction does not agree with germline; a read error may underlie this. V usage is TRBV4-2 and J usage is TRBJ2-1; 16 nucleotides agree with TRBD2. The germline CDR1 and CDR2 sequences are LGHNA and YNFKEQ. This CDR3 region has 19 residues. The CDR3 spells CASSQPGLAGGGSYSEQFF. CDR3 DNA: TGTGCCAGCAGCCAACCGGGACTAGCGGGAGGGGGCTCCTACAGTGAGCAGTTCTTC.

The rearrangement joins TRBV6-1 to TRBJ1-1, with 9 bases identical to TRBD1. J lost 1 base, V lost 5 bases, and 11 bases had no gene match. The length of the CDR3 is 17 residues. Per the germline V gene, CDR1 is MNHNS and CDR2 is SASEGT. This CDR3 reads CASSNARWDRENTEAFF. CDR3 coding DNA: TGTGCCAGCAGTAATGCCCGGTGGGACAGGGAGAACACTGAAGCTTTCTTT.

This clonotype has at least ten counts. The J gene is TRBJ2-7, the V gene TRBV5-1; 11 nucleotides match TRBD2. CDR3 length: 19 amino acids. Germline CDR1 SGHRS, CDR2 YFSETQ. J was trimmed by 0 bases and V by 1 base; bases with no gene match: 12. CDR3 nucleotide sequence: TGCGCCAGCAGCTTGATGGGGGCTAGCGGGAGGTTTAGCTCCTACGAGCAGTACTTC. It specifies CASSLMGASGRFSSYEQYF.

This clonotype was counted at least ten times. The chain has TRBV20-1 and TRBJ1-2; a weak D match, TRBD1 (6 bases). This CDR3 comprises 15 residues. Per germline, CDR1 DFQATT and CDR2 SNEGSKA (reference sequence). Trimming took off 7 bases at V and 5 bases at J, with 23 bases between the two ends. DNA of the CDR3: TGCAGTGGGCTGAAGGGTTCGGGGGCCTGGTATGGCTACACCTTC. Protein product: CSGLKGSGAWYGYTF.

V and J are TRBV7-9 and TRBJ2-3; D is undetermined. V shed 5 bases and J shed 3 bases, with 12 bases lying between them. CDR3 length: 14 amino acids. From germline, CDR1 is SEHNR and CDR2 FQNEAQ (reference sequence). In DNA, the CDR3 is TGTGCCAGCAGCCCAAGTGCTTGGACAGATACGCAGTATTTT. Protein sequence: CASSPSAWTDTQYF.

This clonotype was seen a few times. The CDR3 sequence: CAISARLAGVEETQYF. The CDR3 bases are TGTGCCATCAGTGCTCGACTAGCGGGAGTGGAAGAGACCCAGTACTTC. V and J are TRBV10-3 and TRBJ2-5; TRBD2 agrees at 12 bases. Germline-derived CDR1 and CDR2 are ENHRY and SYGVKD. V gave up 4 bases and J gave up 3 bases; unmatched junction bases: 6. The CDR3 spans 16 residues.

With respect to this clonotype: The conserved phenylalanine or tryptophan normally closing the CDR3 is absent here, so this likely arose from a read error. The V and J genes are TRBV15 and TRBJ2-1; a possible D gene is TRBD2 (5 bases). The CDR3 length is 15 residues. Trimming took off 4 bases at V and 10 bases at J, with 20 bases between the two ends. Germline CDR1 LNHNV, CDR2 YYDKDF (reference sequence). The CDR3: CATSKHGSGIEEQFI. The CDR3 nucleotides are TGTGCCACCAGCAAGCACGGGTCGGGAATTGAAGAGCAGTTCATC.

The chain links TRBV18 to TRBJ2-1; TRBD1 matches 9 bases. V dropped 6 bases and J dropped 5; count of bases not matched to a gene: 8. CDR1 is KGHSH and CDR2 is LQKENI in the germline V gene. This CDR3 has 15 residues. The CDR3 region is CASSLGQGFHNEQFF. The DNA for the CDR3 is TGTGCCAGCTCTCTGGGACAGGGATTCCACAATGAGCAGTTCTTC.

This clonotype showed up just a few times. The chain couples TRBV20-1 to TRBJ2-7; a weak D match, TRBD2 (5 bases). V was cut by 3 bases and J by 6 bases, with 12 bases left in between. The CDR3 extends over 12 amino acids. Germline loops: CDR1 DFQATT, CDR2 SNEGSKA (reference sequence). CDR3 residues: CSARMTIVEQYF. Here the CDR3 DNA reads TGCAGTGCTAGGATGACTATTGTCGAGCAGTACTTC.

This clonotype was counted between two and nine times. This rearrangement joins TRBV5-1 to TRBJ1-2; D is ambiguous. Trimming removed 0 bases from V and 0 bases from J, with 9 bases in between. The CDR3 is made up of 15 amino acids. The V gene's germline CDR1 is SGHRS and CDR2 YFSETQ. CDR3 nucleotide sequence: TGCGCCAGCAGCTTGGTGACACAGACTAACTATGGCTACACCTTC. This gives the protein CASSLVTQTNYGYTF.

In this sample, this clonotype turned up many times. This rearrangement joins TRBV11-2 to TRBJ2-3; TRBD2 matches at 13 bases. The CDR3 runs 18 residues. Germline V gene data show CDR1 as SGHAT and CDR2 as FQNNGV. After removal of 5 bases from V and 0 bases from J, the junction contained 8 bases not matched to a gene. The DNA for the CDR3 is TGTGCCAGCAGCCCGGGACTAGCGGGGACCCCTAGCACAGATACGCAGTATTTT. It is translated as CASSPGLAGTPSTDTQYF.